The 12 T cell receptor beta chains reported below all come from one sample, sequenced in a study of cytomegalovirus exposure and HLA in healthy donors. The table came from immunoSEQ multiplex PCR; TCRdb's copy has only in-frame clones and leaves some out. This sample has 130,000 to 150,000 clones, with around 88% found just once. Material for sequencing was PBMCs. These TCRs come from a young woman in good health and CMV-seropositive.

The gene calls are TRBV6-5 and TRBJ2-7, with D perhaps matching TRBD2 (6 bases). The V end was cut by 8 bases, the J end by 3 bases, with 11 bases between. This CDR3 contains 12 residues. The germline V gene encodes CDR1 MNHEY and CDR2 SVGAGI. The CDR3 nucleotides read TGTGCCAGCCCGGGAGAGGGCTACGAGCAGTACTTC. Its translation is CASPGEGYEQYF.

The J gene is TRBJ1-1, the V gene TRBV5-1, with D unclear. The CDR3 has 14 residues. Germline CDR1 is SGHRS and CDR2 is YFSETQ. V dropped 0 bases and J dropped 2 bases, with 8 bases sitting between them. The CDR3 spells CASSLEPSNTEAFF. CDR3 DNA sequence: TGCGCCAGCAGCTTGGAGCCATCAAACACTGAAGCTTTCTTT.

The chain combines TRBV2 with TRBJ2-3, with D hard to call. The CDR3 totals 15 residues. V was shortened by 8 bases and J by 0 bases, with 15 bases between the two germline ends. From germline, CDR1 is SNHLY and CDR2 FYNNEI. The DNA for the CDR3 is TGTGCCAGCTCGCACGGGTTATCTAGCACAGATACGCAGTATTTT. Translating it yields CASSHGLSSTDTQYF.

The J gene is TRBJ1-4, the V gene TRBV10-3; tentative D call: TRBD1 (6 bases). CDR3 size: 15 residues. Trimming removed 1 base from V and 7 bases from J, with 13 bases in between. Germline assignment: CDR1 ENHRY and CDR2 SYGVKD. The CDR3 coding sequence is TGTGCCATCAGTGAGTTGACAGGTGTAGGTGAAAAACTGTTTTTT. It yields the protein CAISELTGVGEKLFF.

The V call is TRBV9, the J call TRBJ2-3, with D tentatively TRBD2 (6 bases). This CDR3 is 15 amino acids long. CDR1 and CDR2 from the germline V gene are SGDLS and YYNGEE. V was shortened by 1 base and J by 0 bases, with 9 bases between the two germline ends. CDR3 nucleotides: TGTGCCAGCAGCGTACAGGGACTTAGCACAGATACGCAGTATTTT. Translating it yields CASSVQGLSTDTQYF.

The CDR3 is CASSVTGTGGRSHADTQYF. CDR3 bases: TGTGCCAGCAGCGTGACCGGGACAGGGGGCCGCTCTCACGCAGATACGCAGTATTTT. The genes are TRBV5-5 and TRBJ2-3, with 12 bases fitting TRBD1. This CDR3 is built from 19 residues. CDR1 is SGHKS and CDR2 is YYEKEE in the germline V gene (reference sequence). Losses at the gene ends were 4 bases for V and 4 bases for J; bases not matched to a gene: 16.

The chain uses TRBV13 and TRBJ1-3; 7 nucleotides agree with TRBD1. The germline V gene encodes CDR1 PRHDT and CDR2 FYEKMQ (reference sequence). The CDR3 runs 14 residues. The V gene end was trimmed by 5 bases and the J gene end by 4 bases; junction bases not matched to a gene: 5. The CDR3 spells CASSAGQVGNTIYF. The CDR3 DNA is TGTGCCAGCAGCGCCGGACAGGTCGGAAACACCATATATTTT.

The V gene is TRBV5-1, the J gene TRBJ1-1; the D is unclear. V was shortened by 0 bases and J by 3 bases, with 15 bases between the two germline ends. Per the germline V gene, CDR1 is SGHRS and CDR2 is YFSETQ. The CDR3 loop spans 16 amino acids. Here the CDR3 reads CASSLATVQRHTEAFF. DNA of the CDR3: TGCGCCAGCAGCTTGGCGACTGTCCAGAGGCACACTGAAGCTTTCTTT.

Only one count was recorded for this clone. The gene calls are TRBV9 and TRBJ2-1, with TRBD2 identical over 8 bases. Germline V lookup: CDR1 SGDLS, CDR2 YYNGEE. Germline trimming cut 1 base from V and 5 bases from J; bases unmatched to any gene: 11. CDR3 size: 17 residues. The chain's CDR3 is CASSVTPGGAGDNEQFF. CDR3 bases: TGTGCCAGCAGCGTAACGCCCGGGGGAGCGGGAGACAATGAGCAGTTCTTC.

The V gene is TRBV5-4, the J gene TRBJ1-2; 10 positions match TRBD1. V lost 6 bases and J lost 4; bases outside the gene matches: 6. This CDR3 has 14 residues. Germline lookup yields CDR1 SGHNT and CDR2 YYREEE (reference sequence). This CDR3 reads CASTQTGGAYGYTF. In DNA form, the CDR3 reads TGTGCCAGCACCCAGACAGGGGGCGCCTATGGCTACACCTTC.

The chain has TRBV29-1 and TRBJ1-1, with D possibly TRBD1 on 5 matching bases. The V end was cut by 5 bases, the J end by 4 bases, with 11 bases between. The length of the CDR3 is 12 residues. Germline CDR1 is SQVTM and CDR2 is ANQGSEA. CDR3 residues: CSVYRLGTEAFF. The CDR3 DNA reads as TGCAGCGTTTACAGGTTGGGCACTGAAGCTTTCTTT. The complete variable domain, with remaining parts taken from reference TRBV29-1 and TRBJ1-1, reads SAVISQKPSRDICQRGTSLTIQCQVDSQVTMMFWYRQQPGQSLTLIATANQGSEATYESGFVIDKFPISRPNLTFSTLTVSNMSPEDSSIYLCSVYRLGTEAFFGQGTRLTVV.

This clone was picked up one time. The J gene is TRBJ1-1, the V gene TRBV2, with D unclear. This CDR3 spans 14 amino acids. V was trimmed by 6 bases and J by 1 base, leaving 12 bases between them. Germline V gene lookup returns CDR1 SNHLY and CDR2 FYNNEI. CDR3 sequence reads: CASSVGVSNTEAFF. The DNA for the CDR3 is TGTGCCAGCAGCGTCGGGGTCTCGAACACTGAAGCTTTCTTT. The full variable domain, with the rest looked up from reference TRBV2 and TRBJ1-1, is EPEVTQTPSHQVTQMGQEVILRCVPISNHLYFYWYRQILGQKVEFLVSFYNNEISEKSEIFDDQFSVERPDGSNFTLKIRSTKLEDSAMYFCASSVGVSNTEAFFGQGTRLTVV.